This T cell receptor beta chain was captured in a study of memory CD4+ T cells and cytomegalovirus serostatus. The overall study: Donors were healthy Belgian adults, 10 or so CMV seropositive and 24 seronegative.

Profiling relied on immunoSEQ multiplex PCR, and the TCRdb table lists in-frame clones only, not all of them. The sample has about 82,000 clones, about 85% seen once. Findings of the study overall: The CMV-associated TCR signature appears largely within the CD4+ memory repertoire. A US-trained random forest predicted CMV serostatus with median AUC around 0.9.

Single viable CD3+CD4+CD8-CD45RO+ cells were sorted as the memory CD4+ T cells. Serostatus was set by detecting CMV pp150, pp28, p38, p52 IgG. As regards this clone: Antigen specificity is unknown.

This CDR3 has 13 amino acids. Germline CDR1 ENHRY, CDR2 SYGVKD. V lost 0 bases, J lost 5 bases, and 7 bases lay in between. The rearrangement joins TRBV10-3 to TRBJ1-2, with D perhaps matching TRBD1 (6 bases). This clonotype was obtained from an adult in good health and CMV-seronegative. Sequencing was done on a sample of memory CD4+ T cells from blood. CDR3 in DNA: TGTGCCATCAGTGAGTCGACAGGATATGGCTACACCTTC. The encoded protein is CAISESTGYGYTF.